Listed below are T cell receptor beta chains from one sample, sequenced in a study of beta chain features in type 1 diabetes. The data were produced by immunoSEQ multiplex PCR, yet TCRdb's version contains in-frame clones alone and is incomplete. This sample carries 900,000 or so clones, under 20% of them seen once, and the ten largest clones take around 0.02%. The sequenced sample was naive CD4+ T cells from blood. The receptors shown here come from a young woman in good health. Both conserved end residues are part of each CDR3. A D gene is named only where the DNA matches it firmly. Clone size appears in some rows only: once, few, many, or a class for an expanded clone.

clone_size	d_call	v_call	cdr3_length	j_call	cdr3_aa	cdr3_nt
.	.	TRBV28	14	TRBJ2-2	CASRSGQITGELFF	TGTGCCAGCAGGTCGGGGCAGATCACCGGGGAGCTGTTTTTT
few	TRBD2	TRBV7-3	16	TRBJ2-3	CASSFKLAGVSHTQYF	TGTGCCAGCAGCTTCAAACTAGCGGGAGTATCACATACGCAGTATTTT
.	.	TRBV5-4	12	TRBJ1-1	CASSFPDTEAFF	TGTGCCAGCAGCTTCCCCGACACTGAAGCTTTCTTT
few	TRBD1	TRBV2	15	TRBJ1-5	CASSPFTGGGQPQHF	TGTGCCAGCAGCCCATTCACAGGGGGCGGTCAGCCCCAGCATTTT
.	.	TRBV4-3	16	TRBJ2-7	CASSHARGALLYEQYF	TGCGCCAGCAGCCATGCCCGAGGGGCGCTCCTCTACGAGCAGTACTTC
.	.	TRBV28	14	TRBJ2-2	CASSLGWIAGELFF	TGTGCCAGCAGTTTAGGGTGGATAGCCGGGGAGCTGTTTTTT
few	.	TRBV19	16	TRBJ2-1	CASSIVRDYRYNEQFF	TGTGCCAGTAGTATCGTCCGAGACTACCGCTACAATGAGCAGTTCTTC
few	.	TRBV5-1	15	TRBJ1-4	CASSSQTGPPEKLFF	TGCGCCAGCAGCTCGCAGACAGGCCCTCCCGAAAAACTGTTTTTT
.	.	TRBV10-3	12	TRBJ2-2	CAIRESAGELFF	TGTGCCATCAGGGAGTCCGCCGGGGAGCTGTTTTTT
.	.	TRBV29-1	13	TRBJ1-1	CSVGVRSNTEAFF	TGCAGCGTTGGTGTCAGGTCGAATACTGAAGCTTTCTTT
few	TRBD1	TRBV28	14	TRBJ2-3	CASSSGQGRDTQYF	TGTGCCAGCAGTTCAGGACAGGGGAGAGATACGCAGTATTTT
.	TRBD1	TRBV7-2	16	TRBJ2-5	CASSLRPGQDGETQYF	TGTGCCAGCAGCTTACGCCCAGGACAGGACGGAGAGACCCAGTACTTC
few	.	TRBV29-1	12	TRBJ1-1	CSSRLAETEAFF	TGCAGCTCTCGACTGGCGGAAACTGAAGCTTTCTTT
.	.	TRBV28	15	TRBJ1-1	CASSLLAPPNTEAFF	TGTGCCAGCAGTTTGTTAGCCCCCCCGAACACTGAAGCTTTCTTT
few	TRBD2	TRBV27	13	TRBJ2-1	CASQFTLAGEQFF	TGTGCCAGTCAGTTTACACTAGCGGGAGAGCAGTTCTTC